This entry concerns a single T cell receptor (beta chain). The target antigen is unknown. This entry belongs to a study of blood T cells in healthy people across ages. Study-wide points: Observed TCR beta diversity showed a strong correlation with the percentage of naive T cells as measured by flow cytometry.

PCR was performed a second time for about 7 to 12 cycles using a sample-barcoded 5' primer and a J-beta primer mix. TCRdb redid the calling of the 5' RACE reads with MiXCR, one entry per CDR3 protein. The repertoire consists of about 800,000 distinct CDR3 sequences, with roughly 25% occurring once and the leading ten covering approximately 3.7%. Germline loops: CDR1 MNHNY, CDR2 SVGAGI (reference sequence). The CDR3 is 16 amino acids. V was trimmed by 8 bases and J by 4 bases, leaving 20 bases between them. The same data also contributed to another study, on T cells of mothers and their children.

Sequenced input: blood. The rearrangement links TRBV6-6 to TRBJ2-2; D may be TRBD1 (6 bases). This receptor was identified in a boy younger than 18 in good health. The CDR3 reads CASAEMPGEGTGELFF. The CDR3, as DNA: TGTGCCAGCGCTGAAATGCCAGGGGAAGGCACCGGGGAGCTGTTTTTT.